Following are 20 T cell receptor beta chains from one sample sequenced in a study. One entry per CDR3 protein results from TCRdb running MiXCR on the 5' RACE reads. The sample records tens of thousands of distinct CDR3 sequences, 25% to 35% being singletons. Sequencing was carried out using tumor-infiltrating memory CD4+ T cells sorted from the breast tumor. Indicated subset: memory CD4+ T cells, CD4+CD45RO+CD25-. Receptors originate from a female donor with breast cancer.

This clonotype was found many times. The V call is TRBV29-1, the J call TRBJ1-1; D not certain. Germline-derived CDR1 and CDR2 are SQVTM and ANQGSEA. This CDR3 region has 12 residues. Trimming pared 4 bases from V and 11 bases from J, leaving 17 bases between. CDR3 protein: CSVVGGNEEAFF. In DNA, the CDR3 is TGCAGCGTTGTAGGAGGAAACGAAGAGGCTTTCTTT.

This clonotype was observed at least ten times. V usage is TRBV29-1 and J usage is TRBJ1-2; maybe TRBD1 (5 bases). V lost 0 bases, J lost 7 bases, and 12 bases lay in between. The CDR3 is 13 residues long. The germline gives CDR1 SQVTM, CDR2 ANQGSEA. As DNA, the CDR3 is TGCAGCGTTGAAGATTGGCGGGGGGTTGGCTACACCTTC. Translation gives CSVEDWRGVGYTF. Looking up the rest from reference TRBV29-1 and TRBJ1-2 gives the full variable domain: SAVISQKPSRDICQRGTSLTIQCQVDSQVTMMFWYRQQPGQSLTLIATANQGSEATYESGFVIDKFPISRPNLTFSTLTVSNMSPEDSSIYLCSVEDWRGVGYTFGSGTRLTVV.

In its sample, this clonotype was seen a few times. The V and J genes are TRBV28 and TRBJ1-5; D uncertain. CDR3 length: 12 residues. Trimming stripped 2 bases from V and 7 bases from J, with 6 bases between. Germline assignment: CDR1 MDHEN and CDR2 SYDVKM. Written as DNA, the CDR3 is TGTGCCAGCAGTTTACGCACCCAGCCCCAGCATTTT. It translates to CASSLRTQPQHF.

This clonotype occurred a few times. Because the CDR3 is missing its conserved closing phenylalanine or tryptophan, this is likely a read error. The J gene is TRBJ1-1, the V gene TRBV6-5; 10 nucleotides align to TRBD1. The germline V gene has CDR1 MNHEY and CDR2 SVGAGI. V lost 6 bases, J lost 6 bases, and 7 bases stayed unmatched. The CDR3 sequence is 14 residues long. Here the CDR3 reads CASRPRQGAAEAFL. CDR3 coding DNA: TGTGCCAGCAGACCTAGACAGGGGGCAGCTGAAGCTTTCCTT.

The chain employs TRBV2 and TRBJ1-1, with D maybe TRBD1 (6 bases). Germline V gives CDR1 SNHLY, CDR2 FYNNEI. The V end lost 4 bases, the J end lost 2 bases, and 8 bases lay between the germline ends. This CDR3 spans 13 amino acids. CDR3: CASSGQANTEAFF. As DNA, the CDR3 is TGTGCCAGCAGTGGACAGGCCAACACTGAAGCTTTCTTT.

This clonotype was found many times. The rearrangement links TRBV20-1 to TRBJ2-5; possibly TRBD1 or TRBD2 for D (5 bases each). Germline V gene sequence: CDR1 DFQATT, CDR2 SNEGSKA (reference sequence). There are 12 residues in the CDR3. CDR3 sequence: CAPREYQETQYF. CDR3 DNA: TGCGCCCCCAGGGAGTACCAAGAGACCCAGTACTTC.

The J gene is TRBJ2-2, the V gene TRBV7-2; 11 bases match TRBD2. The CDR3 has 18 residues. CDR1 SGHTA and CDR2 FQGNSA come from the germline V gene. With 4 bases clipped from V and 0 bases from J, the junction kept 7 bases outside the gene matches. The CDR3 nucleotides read TGTGCCAGCAGCTCCCTCCGGACTAGCGGGCCGAACACCGGGGAGCTGTTTTTT. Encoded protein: CASSSLRTSGPNTGELFF.

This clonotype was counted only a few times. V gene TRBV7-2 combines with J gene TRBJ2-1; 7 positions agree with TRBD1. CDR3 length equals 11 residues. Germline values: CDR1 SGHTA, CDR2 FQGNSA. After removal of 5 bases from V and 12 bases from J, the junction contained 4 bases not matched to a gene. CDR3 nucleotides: TGTGCCAGCAGCCCCCGGGACAGGCAGTTCTTC. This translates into CASSPRDRQFF.

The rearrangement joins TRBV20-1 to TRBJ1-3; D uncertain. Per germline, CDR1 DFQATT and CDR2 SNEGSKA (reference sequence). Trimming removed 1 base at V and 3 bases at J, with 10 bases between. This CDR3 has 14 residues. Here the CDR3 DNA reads TGCAGTGCTAGAGCACCCGGGTTTGGAAACACCATATATTTT. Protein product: CSARAPGFGNTIYF.

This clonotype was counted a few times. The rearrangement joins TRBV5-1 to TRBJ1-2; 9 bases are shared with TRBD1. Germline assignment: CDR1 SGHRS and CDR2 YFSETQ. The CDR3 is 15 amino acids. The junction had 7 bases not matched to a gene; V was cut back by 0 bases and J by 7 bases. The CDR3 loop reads CASSLDPDRGSGYTF. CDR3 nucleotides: TGCGCCAGCAGCTTGGACCCGGACAGGGGTAGTGGCTACACCTTC. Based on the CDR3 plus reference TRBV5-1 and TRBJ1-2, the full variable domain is KAGVTQTPRYLIKTRGQQVTLSCSPISGHRSVSWYQQTPGQGLQFLFEYFSETQRNKGNFPGRFSGRQFSNSRSEMNVSTLELGDSALYLCASSLDPDRGSGYTFGSGTRLTVV.

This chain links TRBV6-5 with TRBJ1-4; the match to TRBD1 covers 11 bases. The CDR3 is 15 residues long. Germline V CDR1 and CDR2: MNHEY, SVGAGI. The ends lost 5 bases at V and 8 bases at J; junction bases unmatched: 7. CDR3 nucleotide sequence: TGTGCCAGCAGTCCCCGGGGACAGGGGGGGGAAAAACTGTTTTTT. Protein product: CASSPRGQGGEKLFF.

The CDR3 spells CASGPGQGWDNVLTF. The DNA for the CDR3 is TGTGCCAGCGGTCCCGGACAGGGATGGGACAACGTCCTGACTTTC. The rearrangement joins TRBV12-3 or TRBV12-4 to TRBJ2-6; 8 positions agree with TRBD1. This CDR3 contains 15 residues. Losses at the gene ends were 8 bases for V and 9 bases for J; bases not matched to a gene: 12.

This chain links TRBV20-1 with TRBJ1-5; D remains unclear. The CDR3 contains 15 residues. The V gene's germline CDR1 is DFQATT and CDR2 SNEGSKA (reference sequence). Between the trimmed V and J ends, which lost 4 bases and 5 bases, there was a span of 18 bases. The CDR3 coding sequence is TGCAGTGCTAACGGGAATTCAGGTGGCGATCAGCCCCAGCATTTT. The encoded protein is CSANGNSGGDQPQHF.

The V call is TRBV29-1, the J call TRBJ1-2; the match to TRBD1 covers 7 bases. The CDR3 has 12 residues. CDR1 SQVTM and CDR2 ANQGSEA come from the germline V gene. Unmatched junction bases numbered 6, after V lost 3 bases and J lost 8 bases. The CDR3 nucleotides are TGCAGCGTTGAGGAAGACAGGGAGGGCTACACCTTC. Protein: CSVEEDREGYTF.

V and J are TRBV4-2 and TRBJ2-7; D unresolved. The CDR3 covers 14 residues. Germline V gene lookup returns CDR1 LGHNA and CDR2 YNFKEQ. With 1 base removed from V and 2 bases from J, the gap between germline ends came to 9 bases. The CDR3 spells CASSQGTLAYEQYF. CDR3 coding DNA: TGTGCCAGCAGCCAAGGAACACTCGCCTACGAGCAGTACTTC.

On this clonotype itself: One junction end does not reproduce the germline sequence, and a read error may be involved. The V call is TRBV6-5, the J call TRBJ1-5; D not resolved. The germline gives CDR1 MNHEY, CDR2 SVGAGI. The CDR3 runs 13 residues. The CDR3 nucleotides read TGTGCCAGCAGACCGACCGGCAATCAGCCCCAGCATTTC. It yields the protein CASRPTGNQPQHF.

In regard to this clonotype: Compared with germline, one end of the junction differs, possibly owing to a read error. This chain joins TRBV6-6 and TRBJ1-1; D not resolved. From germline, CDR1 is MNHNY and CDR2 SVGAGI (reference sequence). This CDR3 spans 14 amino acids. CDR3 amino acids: CASSFPPTTREAYF. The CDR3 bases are TGTGCCAGCAGTTTCCCCCCCACCACACGCGAAGCTTACTTT.

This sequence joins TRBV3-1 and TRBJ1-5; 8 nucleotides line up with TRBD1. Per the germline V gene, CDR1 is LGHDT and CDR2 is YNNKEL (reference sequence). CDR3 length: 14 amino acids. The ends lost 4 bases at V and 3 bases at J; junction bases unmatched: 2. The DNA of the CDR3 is TGTGCCAGCAGCCGGGACAGGCCCAATCAGCCCCAGCATTTT. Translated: CASSRDRPNQPQHF. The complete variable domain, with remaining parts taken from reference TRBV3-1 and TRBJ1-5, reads DTAVSQTPKYLVTQMGNDKSIKCEQNLGHDTMYWYKQDSKKFLKIMFSYNNKELIINETVPNRFSPKSPDKAHLNLHINSLELGDSAVYFCASSRDRPNQPQHFGDGTRLSIL.

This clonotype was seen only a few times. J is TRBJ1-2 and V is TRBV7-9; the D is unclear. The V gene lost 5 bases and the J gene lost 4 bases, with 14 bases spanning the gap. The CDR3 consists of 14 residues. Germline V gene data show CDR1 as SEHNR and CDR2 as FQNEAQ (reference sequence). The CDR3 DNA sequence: TGTGCCAGCAGCCGTAAAGACGGCCTCTATGGCTACACCTTC. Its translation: CASSRKDGLYGYTF.

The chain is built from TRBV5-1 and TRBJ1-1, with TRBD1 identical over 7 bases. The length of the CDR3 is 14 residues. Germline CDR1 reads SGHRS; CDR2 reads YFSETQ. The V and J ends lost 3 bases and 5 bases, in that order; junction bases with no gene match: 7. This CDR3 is CASSSTGMGTEAFF. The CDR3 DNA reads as TGCGCCAGCAGCTCGACAGGGATGGGTACTGAAGCTTTCTTT.